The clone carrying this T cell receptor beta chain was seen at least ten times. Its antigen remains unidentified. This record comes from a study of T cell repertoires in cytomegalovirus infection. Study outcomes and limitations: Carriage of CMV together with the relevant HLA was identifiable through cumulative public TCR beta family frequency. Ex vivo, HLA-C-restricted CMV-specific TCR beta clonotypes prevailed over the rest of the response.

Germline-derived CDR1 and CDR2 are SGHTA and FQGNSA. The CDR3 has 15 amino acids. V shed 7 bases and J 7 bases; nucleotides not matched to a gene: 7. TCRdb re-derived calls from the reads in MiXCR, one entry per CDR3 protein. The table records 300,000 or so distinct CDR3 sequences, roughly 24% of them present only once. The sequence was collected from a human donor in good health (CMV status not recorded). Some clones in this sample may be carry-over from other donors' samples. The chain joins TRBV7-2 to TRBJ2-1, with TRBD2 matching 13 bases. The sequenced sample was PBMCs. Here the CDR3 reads CASTAGLAGRNEQFF. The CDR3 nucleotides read TGTGCCAGCACCGCGGGACTAGCGGGGCGGAATGAGCAGTTCTTC.